This T cell receptor (beta chain) stems from a study of blood T cell repertoires in COVID-19. Germline CDR1 MRHNA, CDR2 SNTAGT. V was pared by 7 bases and J by 3 bases, with 9 bases of the junction left unmatched. CDR3 length: 15 amino acids. The protocol was immunoSEQ multiplex PCR, while the TCRdb copy is restricted to in-frame clones and leaves out a portion. The sample carries about 350,000 clones, more than 70% recorded once. The TCR was taken from a woman aged 25 to 39 who had been exposed to COVID-19. The sequenced sample was PBMCs or T cells enriched from blood (not recorded which). V is TRBV6-4 and J is TRBJ2-3; 8 bases agree with TRBD2. This chain's CDR3 is CASKKRESSTDTQYF. CDR3 nucleotides: TGTGCCAGCAAAAAGCGGGAGTCGAGTACAGATACGCAGTATTTT.